This T cell receptor beta chain appears in the sequencing data of a study of CXCR3-negative and CXCR3-positive naive CD8 T cells. The CDR3 totals 17 residues. Looked up from germline, CDR1 is SGHTA and CDR2 is FQGNSA. The libraries of TRB cDNA were constructed through 5' RACE using UMI labels. One entry per CDR3 protein, without DNA, is what TCRdb gives after re-calling the 5' RACE reads. The table lists 150,000 or so distinct CDR3 sequences. The rearrangement joins TRBV7-2 to TRBJ2-1; TCRdb's D call, TRBD2, is unchecked because there is no DNA. The source is a human donor in good health. Some clones in this sample may be carry-over from other donors' samples. The sample comprised naive CXCR3- CD8+ T cells from blood. Subset specified: CD45RO-CCR7+CD27+CD95- naive CD8+ T cells lacking CXCR3 (TNR3-). The CDR3 protein is CASSLLGLAGVDNEQFF.